This TCR beta chain was observed in a study of cytomegalovirus exposure and HLA in healthy donors. Notes on the study in general: Fewer N-insertions than the roughly 670-donor mean were reportedly shown by an Asian-associated ancestry cluster in a later analysis. It was approximately 160 TCR beta chains that were listed as cytomegalovirus-associated. Rare TCR sequences dominated, though some public TCRs recurred in many donors.

PCR amplification relied on 60 Vbeta primers (plus 13 Jbeta primers). Clones were read by immunoSEQ multiplex PCR, and TCRdb kept only the in-frame ones, dropping some. The repertoire holds roughly 180,000 clones, approximately 71% seen once, with around 7.7% in the top ten. About this clone: Its antigen is undetermined.

The CDR3 consists of 16 residues. Losses at the gene ends were 4 bases for V and 5 bases for J; bases not matched to a gene: 9. Germline V gene data show CDR1 as SNHLY and CDR2 as FYNNEI. V is TRBV2 and J is TRBJ2-1; the match to TRBD1 covers 9 bases. Sequencing input: PBMCs. The sequence was obtained from a middle-aged woman in good health and CMV-seropositive. The CDR3 coding sequence is TGTGCCAGCAGTGGAGGGTCGGGACAGGGTAACAATGAGCAGTTCTTC. This encodes CASSGGSGQGNNEQFF.